The 26 T cell receptor beta chains given below trace back to one sample, sequenced in a study of blood T cell repertoires in COVID-19. Some clones are missing from TCRdb's copy, which holds only in-frame ones; the method was immunoSEQ multiplex PCR. The table has about 48,000 clones, 86% seen once. The sequenced sample was peripheral blood. The receptors here all came from a woman over 75 with acute or convalescent COVID-19.

The rearrangement joins TRBV7-8 to TRBJ2-2; 12 nucleotides agree with TRBD2. CDR1 is SGHVS, CDR2 FQNEAQ, per germline. CDR3 length: 18 amino acids. After removal of 1 base from V and 4 bases from J, the junction contained 7 bases not matched to a gene. The CDR3 coding sequence is TGTGCCAGCAGCTTAGAAACTAGCGGGGGGCCGGGCACCGGGGAGCTGTTTTTT. Amino acid sequence: CASSLETSGGPGTGELFF.

This sequence joins TRBV12-3 or TRBV12-4 and TRBJ2-3; 7 nucleotides match TRBD1. The CDR3 loop spans 13 amino acids. V lost 9 bases, J lost 5 bases, and 8 bases stayed unmatched. CDR3: CASIDRVGDTQYF. In DNA, the CDR3 is TGTGCCAGTATTGACAGGGTTGGAGATACGCAGTATTTT.

The chain has TRBV6-5 and TRBJ1-5; D may be TRBD1 (5 bases). The CDR3 is 13 amino acids. Germline CDR1 and CDR2: MNHEY and SVGAGI. Between the trimmed V and J ends, which lost 8 bases and 1 base, there was a span of 9 bases. The DNA for the CDR3 is TGTGCCAGCCGATGGACAAGCAATCAGCCCCAGCATTTT. Protein: CASRWTSNQPQHF.

This rearrangement joins TRBV27 to TRBJ1-2; 7 positions agree with TRBD1. Trimming took 5 bases from V and 3 from J; bases not matched to a gene: 15. Germline loops: CDR1 MNHEY, CDR2 SMNVEV (reference sequence). CDR3 length: 17 amino acids. CDR3 in DNA: TGTGCCAGCAGTCTGAATCTTAGGCAGGGGGTGGACTATGGCTACACCTTC. It specifies CASSLNLRQGVDYGYTF.

The CDR3: CASSLDSFSSKTQYF. The CDR3 DNA is TGTGCCAGCAGCTTGGACAGTTTCTCTTCGAAGACCCAGTACTTC. The chain employs TRBV7-3 and TRBJ2-5; possible D gene TRBD1, 6 bases. Trimming stripped 3 bases from V and 6 bases from J, with 17 bases between. Germline CDR1 and CDR2: SGHTA and FQGTGA. The CDR3 contains 15 residues.

A few counts support this clone. The chain combines TRBV27 with TRBJ2-2; D may be TRBD2 (5 bases). Trimming shortened V by 7 bases and J by 7 bases, and 16 bases separated the two germline ends. The CDR3 extends over 14 amino acids. Germline CDR1 MNHEY, CDR2 SMNVEV (reference sequence). The CDR3 is CASTRGGLNGELFF. The CDR3 DNA reads TGTGCCAGCACCCGCGGCGGGTTAAACGGGGAGCTGTTTTTT.

The CDR3, as DNA: TGTGCCAGCAGTTTATCGTGGACAGCCTATAGCAATCAGCCCCAGCATTTT. Translation gives CASSLSWTAYSNQPQHF. This chain links TRBV27 with TRBJ1-5; possible D gene TRBD1, 6 bases. V lost 0 bases and J 0 bases, leaving 12 bases between the germline ends. The CDR3 contains 17 residues. The germline gives CDR1 MNHEY, CDR2 SMNVEV (reference sequence).

This clone has just a few counts. The rearrangement uses TRBV5-1 and TRBJ1-2; D call uncertain. V dropped 6 bases and J dropped 0 bases, with 9 bases sitting between them. The germline V gene has CDR1 SGHRS and CDR2 YFSETQ. This CDR3 region has 13 residues. The CDR3 nucleotides are TGCGCCAGCAAGGAGGGAACTAACTATGGCTACACCTTC. As protein: CASKEGTNYGYTF.

The rearrangement joins TRBV19 to TRBJ2-5; tentatively, D is TRBD1 (6 bases). The V gene lost 3 bases and the J gene lost 8 bases, with 19 bases spanning the gap. The CDR3 runs 15 residues. Germline CDR1 and CDR2: LNHDA and SQIVND (reference sequence). The CDR3 DNA reads TGTGCCAGTAGTATTGATAGGGCTTTCAGGGGCACCCAGTACTTC. This encodes CASSIDRAFRGTQYF.

The V gene is TRBV7-9, the J gene TRBJ2-2; 7 positions match TRBD1. V lost 4 bases and J lost 2; bases outside the gene matches: 4. The germline V gene has CDR1 SEHNR and CDR2 FQNEAQ (reference sequence). This CDR3 comprises 15 residues. Here the CDR3 DNA reads TGTGCCAGCAGCTGGGGACAGACCAACACCGGGGAGCTGTTTTTT. Protein: CASSWGQTNTGELFF. The whole variable domain, remainder taken from reference TRBV7-9 and TRBJ2-2, is DTGVSQNPRHKITKRGQNVTFRCDPISEHNRLYWYRQTLGQGPEFLTYFQNEAQLEKSRLLSDRFSAERPKGSFSTLEIQRTEQGDSAMYLCASSWGQTNTGELFFGEGSRLTVL.

The gene calls are TRBV2 and TRBJ2-1; a weak D match, TRBD1 (6 bases). CDR1 is SNHLY, CDR2 FYNNEI, per germline. This CDR3 is built from 15 residues. V lost 3 bases and J 5 bases, leaving 14 bases between the germline ends. CDR3 sequence reads: CASSDQGQKNNEQFF. DNA for the CDR3: TGTGCCAGCAGTGATCAGGGACAAAAAAACAATGAGCAGTTCTTC.

This rearrangement joins TRBV5-1 to TRBJ2-1, with no clear D. The CDR3 is 12 residues long. Between the trimmed V and J ends, which lost 4 bases and 3 bases, there was a span of 5 bases. Per the germline V gene, CDR1 is SGHRS and CDR2 is YFSETQ. The DNA of the CDR3 is TGCGCCAGCAGCCCAGACTACAATGAGCAGTTCTTC. Translating gives CASSPDYNEQFF.

V usage is TRBV11-2 and J usage is TRBJ1-1, with D maybe TRBD1 (5 bases). The CDR3 covers 14 residues. Germline values: CDR1 SGHAT, CDR2 FQNNGV. V lost 5 bases to trimming and J lost 1 base, with 11 bases between them. The CDR3 loop is CASSARTGNTEAFF. The CDR3 region has the DNA TGTGCCAGCAGCGCACGTACAGGGAACACTGAAGCTTTCTTT.

V gene TRBV6-2 or TRBV6-3 combines with J gene TRBJ1-5; TRBD1 agrees at 8 bases. Germline V gene sequence: CDR1 MNHEY, CDR2 SVGEGT. The CDR3 spans 14 residues. Germline trimming cut 6 bases from V and 4 bases from J; bases unmatched to any gene: 5. The CDR3 sequence is CASSRGQGNQPQHF. In nucleotides, the CDR3 is TGTGCCAGCAGCCGAGGACAGGGAAATCAGCCCCAGCATTTT.

The chain carries TRBV25-1 and TRBJ1-6; no firm D call. The V end lost 6 bases, the J end lost 0 bases, and 9 bases lay between the germline ends. Germline lookup yields CDR1 MGHDK and CDR2 SYGVNS. This CDR3 region has 15 residues. Here the CDR3 reads CASRQSISYNSPLHF. The CDR3 DNA reads as TGTGCCAGCAGGCAGTCCATCTCCTATAATTCACCCCTCCACTTT.

J is TRBJ2-4 and V is TRBV11-2; TRBD2 matches 8 bases. The CDR3 is 12 residues long. The trim removed 5 bases at V and 11 bases at J, leaving 5 bases unmatched. CDR1 SGHAT and CDR2 FQNNGV come from the germline V gene. The chain's CDR3 is CASSVGGAVQYF. CDR3 coding DNA: TGTGCCAGCAGCGTCGGGGGGGCAGTTCAGTACTTC.

J is TRBJ1-5 and V is TRBV11-2; 10 positions agree with TRBD1. Germline values: CDR1 SGHAT, CDR2 FQNNGV. The CDR3 sequence is 15 residues long. Unmatched junction bases numbered 2, after V lost 1 base and J lost 5 bases. The CDR3 DNA is TGTGCCAGCAGCTTAGGGGACAGGGGTGATCAGCCCCAGCATTTT. It translates to CASSLGDRGDQPQHF.

The V call is TRBV14, the J call TRBJ2-7, with D perhaps TRBD1 (7 bases). Germline CDR1 reads SGHDN; CDR2 reads FVKESK. Trimming removed 4 bases from V and 3 bases from J, with 13 bases in between. The CDR3 has 14 amino acids. CDR3 coding DNA: TGTGCCAGCAGCCCGGCAGGGGGAGGCTACGAGCAGTACTTC. This encodes CASSPAGGGYEQYF.

The genes are TRBV6-5 and TRBJ1-2, with D maybe TRBD1 (6 bases). Trimming took off 10 bases at V and 0 bases at J, with 18 bases between the two ends. Germline CDR1 reads MNHEY; CDR2 reads SVGAGI. This CDR3 region has 15 residues. CDR3 nucleotide sequence: TGTGCCACTAGAAAAGATGAGGGGGCTAACTATGGCTACACCTTC. It is translated as CATRKDEGANYGYTF.

J is TRBJ1-4 and V is TRBV30; D not certain. V lost 0 bases to trimming and J lost 5 bases, with 10 bases between them. CDR3 length equals 14 residues. CDR1 is GTSNPN, CDR2 SVGIG, per germline (reference sequence). The DNA for the CDR3 is TGTGCCTGGAGTGTACCCGGGGTGAATGAAAAACTGTTTTTT. Translated, it gives CAWSVPGVNEKLFF.

The V gene is TRBV12-5, the J gene TRBJ2-7, with 7 bases aligning to TRBD1. The germline V gene has CDR1 LGHNT and CDR2 FRNRAP. This CDR3 is 13 amino acids long. The V gene end was trimmed by 7 bases and the J gene end by 2 bases; junction bases not matched to a gene: 5. CDR3: CASAAGTAYEQYF. The CDR3 DNA follows: TGTGCTAGTGCTGCCGGGACAGCCTACGAGCAGTACTTC.

This clone was recorded only once. This chain uses TRBV3-1 (or the pseudogene TRBV3-2) with TRBJ1-1; a weak D match, TRBD1 (5 bases). The CDR3 totals 14 residues. The germline V gene has CDR1 LGHDT and CDR2 YNNKEL (reference sequence). V was clipped by 3 bases and J by 1 base, with 9 bases between them. This chain's CDR3 is CASSHGGGNTEAFF. The CDR3 DNA follows: TGTGCCAGCAGCCATGGGGGGGGGAACACTGAAGCTTTCTTT.

J is TRBJ2-3 and V is TRBV27; D is perhaps TRBD1 (6 bases). CDR1 is MNHEY, CDR2 SMNVEV, per germline (reference sequence). Trimming took 0 bases from V and 2 from J, leaving 9 bases between them. The CDR3 is made up of 15 amino acids. The CDR3 bases are TGTGCCAGCAGTTTATCTACAGGGTTCACAGATACGCAGTATTTT. Protein: CASSLSTGFTDTQYF.

The chain employs TRBV6-5 and TRBJ1-1, with 7 bases identical to TRBD1. Unmatched junction bases numbered 3, after V lost 2 bases and J lost 0 bases. CDR1 is MNHEY, CDR2 SVGAGI, per germline. The length of the CDR3 is 15 residues. For the CDR3, the DNA is TGTGCCAGCAGTTACCAGACAGGGATGAACACTGAAGCTTTCTTT. This translates into CASSYQTGMNTEAFF.

This clone was observed a handful of times. The chain combines TRBV24-1 with TRBJ2-1, with D perhaps matching TRBD2 (5 bases). Trimming removed 0 bases at V and 1 base at J, with 12 bases between. Germline V gene sequence: CDR1 KGHDR, CDR2 SFDVKD. The CDR3 consists of 17 residues. The chain's CDR3 is CATSDLPGDSSYNEQFF. The CDR3, as DNA: TGTGCCACCAGTGATTTGCCCGGGGATAGTTCCTACAATGAGCAGTTCTTC.

This rearrangement joins TRBV3-1 (or the pseudogene TRBV3-2) to TRBJ2-7; TRBD1 matches 7 bases. CDR1 is LGHDT, CDR2 YNNKEL, per germline (reference sequence). The V gene end was trimmed by 0 bases and the J gene end by 11 bases; junction bases not matched to a gene: 7. The CDR3 covers 13 residues. The CDR3, as DNA: TGTGCCAGCAGCCAAGAGGCGACAGGGTTCAAGTACTTC. Its translation: CASSQEATGFKYF.